This T cell receptor (beta chain) was sequenced in a study of T cell responses to AZD1222 COVID-19 vaccine. Overall study findings and caveats: The number of AZD1222 recipients seropositive at baseline was only 6 or 7.

As regards this clone: Antigen: not known.

Clones were read by immunoSEQ multiplex PCR, and TCRdb kept only the in-frame ones, dropping some. The sample records 100,000 to 150,000 clones, more than 80% being singletons. The CDR3 totals 13 residues. V lost 5 bases and J 3 bases, leaving 11 bases between the germline ends. Germline V gives CDR1 GTSNPN, CDR2 SVGIG (reference sequence). V usage is TRBV30 and J usage is TRBJ1-3, with D uncertain. Sequencing was performed on peripheral blood, taken on day 0 of AZD1222 vaccination. This TCR was sampled from an adult in good health. CDR3 nucleotide sequence: TGTGCCTGGGCCTCCAACGGTGGAAACACCATATATTTT. It encodes CAWASNGGNTIYF.